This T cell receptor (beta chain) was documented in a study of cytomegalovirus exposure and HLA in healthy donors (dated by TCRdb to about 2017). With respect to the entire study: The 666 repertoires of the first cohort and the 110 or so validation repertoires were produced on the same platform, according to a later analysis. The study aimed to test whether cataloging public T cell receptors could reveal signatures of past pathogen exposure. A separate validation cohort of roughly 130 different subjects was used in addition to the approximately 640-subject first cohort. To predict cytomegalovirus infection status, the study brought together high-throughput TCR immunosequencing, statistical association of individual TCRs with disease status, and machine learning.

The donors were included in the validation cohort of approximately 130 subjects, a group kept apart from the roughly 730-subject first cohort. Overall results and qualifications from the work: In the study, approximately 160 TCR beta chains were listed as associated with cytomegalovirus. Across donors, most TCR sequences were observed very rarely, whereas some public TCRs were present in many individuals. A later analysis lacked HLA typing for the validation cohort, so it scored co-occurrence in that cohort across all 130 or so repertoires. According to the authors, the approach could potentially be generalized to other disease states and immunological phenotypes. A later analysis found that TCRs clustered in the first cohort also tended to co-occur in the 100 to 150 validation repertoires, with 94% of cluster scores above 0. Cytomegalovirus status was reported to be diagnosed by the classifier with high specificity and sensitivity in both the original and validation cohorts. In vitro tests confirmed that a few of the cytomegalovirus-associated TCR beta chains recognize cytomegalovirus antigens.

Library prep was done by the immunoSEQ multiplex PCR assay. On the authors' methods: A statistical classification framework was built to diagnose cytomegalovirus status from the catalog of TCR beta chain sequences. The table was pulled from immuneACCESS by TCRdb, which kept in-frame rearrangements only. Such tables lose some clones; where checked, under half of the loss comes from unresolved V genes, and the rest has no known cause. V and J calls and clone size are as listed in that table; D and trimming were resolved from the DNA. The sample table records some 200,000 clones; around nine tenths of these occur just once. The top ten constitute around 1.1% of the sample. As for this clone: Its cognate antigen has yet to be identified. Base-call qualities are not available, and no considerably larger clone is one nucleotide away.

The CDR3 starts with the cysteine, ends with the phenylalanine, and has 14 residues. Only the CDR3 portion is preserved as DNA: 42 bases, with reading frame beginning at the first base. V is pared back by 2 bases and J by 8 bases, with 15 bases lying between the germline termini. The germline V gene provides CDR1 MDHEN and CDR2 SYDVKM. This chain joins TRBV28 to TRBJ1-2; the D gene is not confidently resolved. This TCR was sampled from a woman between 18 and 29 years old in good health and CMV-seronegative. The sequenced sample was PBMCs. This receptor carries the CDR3 CASSLVDGLMGYTF. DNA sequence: TGTGCCAGCAGTTTAGTCGACGGACTTATGGGCTACACCTTC.